This TCR beta chain was identified during a study of blood T cell repertoires in COVID-19. In the study overall: T cells, B-cell-depleted T cells, or PBMCs supplied cDNA or gDNA.

For this clone: Additional DNA sequences in this sample encode the identical CDR3.

V was pared by 0 bases and J by 3 bases, with 9 bases between. This CDR3 spans 14 amino acids. Germline V lookup: CDR1 SGHRS, CDR2 YFSETQ. Per the original methods: Amplification of reference gene primers provided the estimated nucleated cell counts. The method was immunoSEQ multiplex PCR; TCRdb's version includes in-frame clones alone and lacks a portion of them. That table supplies the V and J calls and clone size; D and trimming were determined from the DNA. Among around 260,000 clones listed, about nine tenths were seen once. Sequenced sample: peripheral blood. The receptor was derived from a man in his sixties who had recovered from COVID-19. The rearrangement links TRBV5-1 to TRBJ1-1, with a possible D match to TRBD1 (5 bases). CDR3 sequence reads: CASSLGAGYTEAFF. DNA for the CDR3: TGCGCCAGCAGCTTGGGAGCAGGGTACACTGAAGCTTTCTTT. Drawing the rest from reference TRBV5-1 and TRBJ1-1, the complete variable domain is KAGVTQTPRYLIKTRGQQVTLSCSPISGHRSVSWYQQTPGQGLQFLFEYFSETQRNKGNFPGRFSGRQFSNSRSEMNVSTLELGDSALYLCASSLGAGYTEAFFGQGTRLTVV.